This TCR beta chain was obtained from a study of T cell repertoires in cytomegalovirus infection. Germline V gene sequence: CDR1 SQVTM, CDR2 ANQGSEA. This CDR3 has 14 amino acids. Between the trimmed V and J ends, which lost 4 bases and 5 bases, there was a span of 15 bases. Study-wide results and limits: Of the TCR beta families, the public ones yielded a cumulative frequency that identified carriers of CMV plus the relevant HLA. HLA-C-restricted CMV clonotypes gave the most frequent clonotype in two of eight donors.

The sample holds a few counts of this clonotype. Its cognate antigen is unknown. TCRdb fed the reads into MiXCR, producing one record per CDR3 protein. The sample includes nearly 650,000 distinct CDR3 sequences, roughly a quarter of them seen just once. This receptor was taken from a human donor in good health (CMV status not recorded). Some clones in this sample may be carry-over from other donors' samples. Input material: CD8+ T cells from PBMCs. The chain carries TRBV29-1 and TRBJ2-1; D unresolved. As DNA, the CDR3 is TGCAGCGTTGCGCGAGAAGGCGGACACAATGAGCAGTTCTTC. The encoded protein is CSVAREGGHNEQFF.